This T cell receptor (beta chain) was captured in a study of T-cell reconstitution after alpha-beta-depleted transplantation in children. This CDR3 is built from 15 residues. The ends were cut back, 3 bases at V and 9 bases at J, with 18 bases in the middle. This clonotype occurred a few times. Antigen: not known. Construction of the TCRbeta library involved unique molecular identifiers. TCRdb re-called the PCR reads through MiXCR, storing one row per CDR3 protein. The sample has hundreds of thousands of distinct CDR3 sequences, approximately 15% seen once. General observations from the study: At the one-year point after transplant, T-cell counts and TCRbeta diversity were found to come mostly from T cells that had been newly produced.

V and J are TRBV12-3 or TRBV12-4 and TRBJ2-1; possibly TRBD2 for D (6 bases). The sequence derives from a male patient aged 10 to 17 who had a stem cell transplant for acute lymphoblastic leukemia, so the T cells may come from the graft donor. Sequencing used PBMCs, mostly from graft donor cells, obtained 360 days after TCRalphabeta/CD19-depleted stem cell transplant. CDR3 nucleotide sequence: TGTGCCAGCAGTTTGGGACTGGCAAGGGACGGTGAGCAGTTCTTC. As protein: CASSLGLARDGEQFF.